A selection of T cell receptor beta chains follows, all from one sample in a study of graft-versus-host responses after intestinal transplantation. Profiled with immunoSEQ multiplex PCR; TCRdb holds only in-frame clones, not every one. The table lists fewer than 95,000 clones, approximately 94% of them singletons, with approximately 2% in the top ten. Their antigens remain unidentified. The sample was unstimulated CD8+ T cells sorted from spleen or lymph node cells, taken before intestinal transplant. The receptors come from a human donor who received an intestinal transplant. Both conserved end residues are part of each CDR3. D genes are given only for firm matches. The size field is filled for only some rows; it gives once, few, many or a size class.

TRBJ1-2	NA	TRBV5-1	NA	TGCGCCAGCAGCTTGGATCGAGTAGGGGACTATGGCTACACCTTC	CASSLDRVGDYGYTF
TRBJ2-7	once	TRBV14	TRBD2	TGTGCCAGCAGCCACCCCCGGGGGGGCTCCTACGAGCAGTACTTC	CASSHPRGGSYEQYF
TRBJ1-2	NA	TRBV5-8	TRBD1	TGTGCCGGCAGCTTGGGGACAGGGTTAGAAGACGGCTACACCTTC	CAGSLGTGLEDGYTF
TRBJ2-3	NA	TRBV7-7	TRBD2	TGTGCCAGCAGCACTCTAGCGGGGGGCAGAGATACGCAGTATTTT	CASSTLAGGRDTQYF
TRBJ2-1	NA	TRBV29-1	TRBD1	TGTAGCGTTGGGCAGGGGGTCTACAATGAGCAGTTCTTC	CSVGQGVYNEQFF
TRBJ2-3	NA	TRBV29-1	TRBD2	TGCAGCGTTGAAGATCTCAGCGGGGGGGGCACAGATACGCAGTATTTT	CSVEDLSGGGTDTQYF
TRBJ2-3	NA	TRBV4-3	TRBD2	TGCGCCAGCAGCCAAGAGGTAATAGCGGGGAGCACAGATACGCAGTATTTT	CASSQEVIAGSTDTQYF
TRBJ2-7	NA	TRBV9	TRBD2	TGTGCCAGCAGCCGGGGCGGGGGACGTTATGGAGACGAGCAGTACTTC	CASSRGGGRYGDEQYF
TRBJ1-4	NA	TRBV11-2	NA	TGTGCCAGCAGCCAACTCGACAGGATTAATGAAAAACTGTTTTTT	CASSQLDRINEKLFF
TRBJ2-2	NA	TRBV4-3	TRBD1	TGCGCCAGCAGCTCAAACAGGGGGGCCACCGGGGAGCTGTTTTTT	CASSSNRGATGELFF
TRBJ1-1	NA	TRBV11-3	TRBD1	TGTGCCAGCAGCCCCCGGCCGGGACAGGGGCCCCTTGCAGCTTTCTTT	CASSPRPGQGPLAAFF
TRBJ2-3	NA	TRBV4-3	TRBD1	TGCGCCAGCAGCCAAGACAAACAGGGGTATACGCAGTATTTT	CASSQDKQGYTQYF
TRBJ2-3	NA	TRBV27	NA	TGTGCCAGCAGTTTCCTCACAGATACGCAGTATTTT	CASSFLTDTQYF
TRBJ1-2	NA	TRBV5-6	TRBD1	TGTGCCAGCAGCTTGAGCCGGGACAGGGGGCGCGGCTACACCTTC	CASSLSRDRGRGYTF
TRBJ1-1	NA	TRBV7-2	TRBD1	TGTGCCAGCAGCTCCCGGGACAGGGTCGGTGTTAGGAACACTGAAGCTTTCTTT	CASSSRDRVGVRNTEAFF
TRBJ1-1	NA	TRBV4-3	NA	TGCGCCAGCAGCCAAGATCAGTCGAACACTGAAGCTTTCTTT	CASSQDQSNTEAFF
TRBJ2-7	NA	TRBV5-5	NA	TGTGCCAGCCACGGGGGGCTCTACGAGCAGTACTTC	CASHGGLYEQYF
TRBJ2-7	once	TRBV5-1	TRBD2	TGCGCCAGCAGCTTTATGCCCGGGGGGGACGAGCAGTACTTC	CASSFMPGGDEQYF
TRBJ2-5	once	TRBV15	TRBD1	TGTGCCACCAGCAGAACTGAGGACAGGGTCGCGGAGACCCAGTACTTC	CATSRTEDRVAETQYF
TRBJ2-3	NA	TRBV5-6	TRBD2	TGTGCCAGCAGCTCCGGGACTAGCGGGGGGGCGGCAGGTACGCAGTATTTT	CASSSGTSGGAAGTQYF
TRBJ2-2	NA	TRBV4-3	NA	TGCGCCAGCAGCCTCCGAGACACCGGGGAGCTGTTTTTT	CASSLRDTGELFF
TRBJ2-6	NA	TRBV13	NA	TGTGCCAGCAGCCCCGGAGGGGGGGCCAACGTCCTGACTTTC	CASSPGGGANVLTF
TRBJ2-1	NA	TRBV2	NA	TGTGCCAGCAGTGAAGATCCGGACAAAGTATCCCATGAGCAGTTCTTC	CASSEDPDKVSHEQFF
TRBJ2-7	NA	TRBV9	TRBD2	TGTGCCAGCAGCTCCACTAGCGGGGGTTACGAGCAGTACTTC	CASSSTSGGYEQYF
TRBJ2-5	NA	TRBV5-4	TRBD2	TGTGCCAGCAGCTTCGCGGGGGGGGCCGATGAGACCCAGTACTTC	CASSFAGGADETQYF
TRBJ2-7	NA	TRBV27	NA	TGTGCCAGCAGGGGGAGGTACTACGAGCAGTACTTC	CASRGRYYEQYF
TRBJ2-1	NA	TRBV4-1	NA	TGCGCCAGCAGCCAAGAAACAGACACTGAGCAGTTCTTC	CASSQETDTEQFF
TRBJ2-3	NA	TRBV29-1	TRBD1	TGCAGCGTTGACCCCGCCGGGACAGGGGGCTACGTATACACAGATACGCAGTATTTT	CSVDPAGTGGYVYTDTQYF
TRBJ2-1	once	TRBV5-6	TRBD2	TGTGCCAGCAGCGGGGGACTAGCGGTGAGGGATGAGCAGTTCTTC	CASSGGLAVRDEQFF
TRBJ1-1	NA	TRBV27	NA	TGTGCCAGCAGTTTAAACGGGGAGGGCACTGAAGCTTTCTTT	CASSLNGEGTEAFF
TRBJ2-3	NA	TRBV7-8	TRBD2	TGTGCCAGCAGCTTCTTAGCGGGGGGGACAGATACGCAGTATTTT	CASSFLAGGTDTQYF
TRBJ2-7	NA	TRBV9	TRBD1	TGTGCCAGCAGCCCGAATCGGCAGGGGGCCTACGAGCAGTACTTC	CASSPNRQGAYEQYF
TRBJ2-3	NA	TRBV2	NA	TGTGCCAGCAGTGCCAGTCTCCCCTTGGGCACAGATACGCAGTATTTT	CASSASLPLGTDTQYF
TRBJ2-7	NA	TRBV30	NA	TGTGCCTGGATGGCAGAAGGTTGGGTCGGGGAGCAGTACTTC	CAWMAEGWVGEQYF
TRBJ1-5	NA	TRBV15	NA	TGTGCCACCGGGACTGGTTATAGCAATCAGCCCCAGCATTTT	CATGTGYSNQPQHF
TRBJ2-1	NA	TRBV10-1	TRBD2	TGCGCCAGCAGTTCTCCTCAAGCGGGGGGTTACAATGAGCAGTTCTTC	CASSSPQAGGYNEQFF
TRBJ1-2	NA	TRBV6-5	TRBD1	TGTGCCAGCAGTTACGCTTCCGGGACAGGAGAGGGCTACACCTTC	CASSYASGTGEGYTF
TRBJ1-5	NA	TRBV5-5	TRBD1	TGTGCCAGCAGCGTCCGGGACAGCCGACCCAGTCAGCCCCAGCATTTT	CASSVRDSRPSQPQHF
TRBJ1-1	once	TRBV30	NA	TGTGCCTGGAGTACCCCTCGGGGATTCCCTGAAGCTTTCTTT	CAWSTPRGFPEAFF
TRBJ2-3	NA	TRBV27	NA	TGTGCCAGCAGTTTATATTCCAGGGGCAAGACAGATACGCAGTATTTT	CASSLYSRGKTDTQYF
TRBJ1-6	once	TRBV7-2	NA	TGTGCCAGCAGCCCAGTGGGGTACGACAGGAGAGAACCCCTCCACTTT	CASSPVGYDRREPLHF
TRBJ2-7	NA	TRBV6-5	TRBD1	TGTGCCAGCCGGGACAGGGTCTCCTACGAGCAGTACTTC	CASRDRVSYEQYF
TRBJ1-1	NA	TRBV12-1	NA	TGTGCCAGCAGCTTTGCGAGGGAATCGGCTGAAGCTTTCTTT	CASSFARESAEAFF
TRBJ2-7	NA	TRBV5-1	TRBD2	TGCGCCAGCACCTTCGGCGGGACTAGCGGGGGTCCCCTGGTCTACGAGCAGTACTTC	CASTFGGTSGGPLVYEQYF
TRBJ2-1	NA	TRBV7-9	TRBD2	TGTGCCAGCAGCTCCCTAGCGGGGGAGGGGGATGAGCAGTTCTTC	CASSSLAGEGDEQFF
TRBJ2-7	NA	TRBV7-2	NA	TGTGCCAGCAGCCAACGGTCATCAGGGTACGAGCAGTACTTC	CASSQRSSGYEQYF
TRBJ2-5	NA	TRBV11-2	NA	TGTGCCAGCAGCTTAGATGCGATGCGGTCACAAGAGACCCAGTACTTC	CASSLDAMRSQETQYF
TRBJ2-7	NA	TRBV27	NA	TGTGCCAGCAGTTTCAGGGACGAGCAGTACTTC	CASSFRDEQYF
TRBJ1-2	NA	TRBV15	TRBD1	TGTGCCACCCGTGAACAGGGGGGAAATGGCTACACCTTC	CATREQGGNGYTF
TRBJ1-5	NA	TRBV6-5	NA	TGTGCCAGCAGTACCTCAGGGGCGGTGGGACAGCCCCAGCATTTT	CASSTSGAVGQPQHF